Following are 11 T cell receptor beta chains from one sample sequenced in a study of tumor-infiltrating lymphocytes in primary liver carcinoma. The authors made TCR beta cDNA from roughly 480 ng total RNA with a constant-region primer. The TCR beta library was amplified through three nested multiplex PCR rounds in a modified ARM-PCR procedure. Forward primers for TRBV1-TRBV30 and a C-beta reverse primer served the first two PCR rounds, at about 10 cycles each. TCRdb recomputed calls from the multiplex PCR reads with MiXCR, one row per CDR3 protein. The sample lists about 180,000 distinct CDR3 sequences, less than 65% occurring once. Germline DNA was also extracted, with blood RNA taken from unsorted whole blood. Sequencing was done on a sample of peripheral blood. The receptors were gathered from a man aged 35 to 55 with primary liver carcinoma and hepatitis B virus infection.

Comment on this clonotype: A much larger clone differs by one base, so this may be a read error. This rearrangement joins TRBV11-1 to TRBJ2-4; 10 bases agree with TRBD1. The CDR3 contains 17 residues. Germline loops: CDR1 SGHAT, CDR2 FQDESV (reference sequence). Here the CDR3 reads CVSSFRPVGQGGNIQYF. In DNA, the CDR3 is TGTGTCAGCAGCTTCCGACCAGTTGGACAGGGGGGAAACATTCAGTACTTC.

This sequence joins TRBV7-9 and TRBJ1-3; D possibly corresponds to TRBD1 (5 bases). The CDR3 loop spans 14 amino acids. V was pared by 5 bases and J by 4 bases, with 12 bases between. Germline V gene data show CDR1 as SEHNR and CDR2 as FQNEAQ (reference sequence). The CDR3 DNA sequence: TGTGCCAGCAGCGCACCGGGACTCGGAAACACCATATATTTT. Translated: CASSAPGLGNTIYF.

The chain uses TRBV5-4 and TRBJ2-2; 12 positions match TRBD2. With 0 bases clipped from V and 3 bases from J, the junction kept 6 bases outside the gene matches. The CDR3 sequence is 18 residues long. Germline V gives CDR1 SGHNT, CDR2 YYREEE (reference sequence). The chain's CDR3 is CASSLGPSGRADTGELFF. Written as DNA, the CDR3 is TGTGCCAGCAGCTTGGGGCCTAGCGGGAGGGCTGACACCGGGGAGCTGTTTTTT.

V and J are TRBV28 and TRBJ1-2, with TRBD1 as a possible D gene (5 bases). The CDR3 length is 15 residues. V was trimmed by 7 bases and J by 4 bases, leaving 19 bases between them. CDR1 is MDHEN and CDR2 is SYDVKM in the germline V gene. The CDR3 DNA is TGTGCCAGCACCCTGGGGGTCCGTACCCCCTATGGCTACACCTTC. Protein: CASTLGVRTPYGYTF.

This clonotype was observed a few times. This chain joins TRBV29-1 and TRBJ2-7; a possible D gene is TRBD2 (6 bases). The CDR3 is made up of 13 amino acids. The ends were cut back, 7 bases at V and 5 bases at J, with 18 bases in the middle. Germline CDR1 reads SQVTM; CDR2 reads ANQGSEA. As DNA, the CDR3 is TGCAGCGCATCTGGGAGGCCCCAGGACGAGCAGTACTTC. Protein product: CSASGRPQDEQYF.

The chain carries TRBV6-1 and TRBJ2-1; the match to TRBD2 covers 11 bases. The CDR3 contains 16 residues. Losses at the gene ends were 8 bases for V and 8 bases for J; bases not matched to a gene: 14. Germline V CDR1 and CDR2: MNHNS, SASEGT. CDR3 DNA sequence: TGTGCCAGCGTCTTAGTAGCGGGAGGGCCGTTCTATGAGCAGTTCTTC. Amino acid sequence: CASVLVAGGPFYEQFF.

This clonotype was observed a handful of times. This rearrangement joins TRBV10-3 to TRBJ2-5; possibly TRBD2 for D (5 bases). The V end was cut by 3 bases, the J end by 2 bases, with 13 bases between. Germline lookup yields CDR1 ENHRY and CDR2 SYGVKD. This CDR3 is built from 15 residues. CDR3 protein: CAISDLARAQETQYF. The CDR3 DNA reads as TGTGCCATCAGTGACCTAGCCCGGGCGCAAGAGACCCAGTACTTC.

As concerns this clonotype: The junction differs from germline at one of its ends, possibly a read error. V usage is TRBV11-2 and J usage is TRBJ2-1, with 10 positions matching TRBD2. Germline V gene lookup returns CDR1 SGHAT and CDR2 FQNNGV. This CDR3 is built from 15 residues. The CDR3 DNA is TGTGCCAGCAGCCTGTCTAGCGGGAGTGTAAATGTGCAGTTCTTC. Protein sequence: CASSLSSGSVNVQFF.

Of note for this clonotype: Just one base apart from a much larger clone, this may be a read error. The chain is built from TRBV4-1 and TRBJ1-5; maybe TRBD1 (5 bases). Trimming pared 5 bases from V and 5 bases from J, leaving 19 bases between. Germline lookup yields CDR1 MGHRA and CDR2 YSYEKL. This CDR3 region has 16 residues. CDR3 loop: CASSLLQGIGHQPQHF. In DNA, the CDR3 is TGCGCCAGCAGCTTACTCCAGGGTATAGGGCATCAGCCCCAGCATTTT.

Points on this clonotype: Since a much larger clone is just one base distant, this may be a read error. This chain uses TRBV11-2 with TRBJ2-5, with 7 bases identical to TRBD1. Germline assignment: CDR1 SGHAT and CDR2 FQNNGV. CDR3 length: 15 amino acids. In DNA, the CDR3 is TGTGCCGGCAGCCCAGGGACAGTCGGCCAAGAGACCCAGTACTTC. Protein sequence: CAGSPGTVGQETQYF.

Comment on this clonotype: One end of the junction does not line up with germline, which may come from a read error. The V and J genes are TRBV4-2 and TRBJ2-7; D might be TRBD1 or TRBD2, each matching 5 bases. Per germline, CDR1 LGHNA and CDR2 YNFKEQ. The CDR3 length is 13 residues. The CDR3 reads CTSSQGERYEQYF. The CDR3 nucleotides are TGTACCAGCAGCCAAGGGGAGCGCTACGAGCAGTACTTC.